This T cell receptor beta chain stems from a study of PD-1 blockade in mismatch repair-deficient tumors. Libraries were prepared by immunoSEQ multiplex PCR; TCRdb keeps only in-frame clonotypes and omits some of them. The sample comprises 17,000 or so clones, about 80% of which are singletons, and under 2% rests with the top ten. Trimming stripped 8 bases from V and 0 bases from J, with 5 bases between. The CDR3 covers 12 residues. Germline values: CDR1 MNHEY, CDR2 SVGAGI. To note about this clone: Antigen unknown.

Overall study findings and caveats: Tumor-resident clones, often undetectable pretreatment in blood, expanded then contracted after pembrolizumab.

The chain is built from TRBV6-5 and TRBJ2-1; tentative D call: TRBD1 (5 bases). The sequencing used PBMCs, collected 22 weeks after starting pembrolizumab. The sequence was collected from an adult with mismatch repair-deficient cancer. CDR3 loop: CASGASYNEQFF. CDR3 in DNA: TGTGCCAGCGGGGCCTCCTACAATGAGCAGTTCTTC.